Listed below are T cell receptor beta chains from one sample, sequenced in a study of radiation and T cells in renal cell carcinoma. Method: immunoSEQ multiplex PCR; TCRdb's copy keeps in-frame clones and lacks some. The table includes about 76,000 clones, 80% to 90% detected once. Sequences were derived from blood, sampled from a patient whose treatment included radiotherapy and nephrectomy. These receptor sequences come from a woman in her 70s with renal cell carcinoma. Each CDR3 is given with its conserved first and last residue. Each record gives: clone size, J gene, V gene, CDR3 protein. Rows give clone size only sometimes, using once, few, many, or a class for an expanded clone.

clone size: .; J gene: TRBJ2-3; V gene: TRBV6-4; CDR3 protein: CASSVGGASTDTQYF
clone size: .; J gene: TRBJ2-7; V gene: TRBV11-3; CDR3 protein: CASSLLTGGGYEQYF
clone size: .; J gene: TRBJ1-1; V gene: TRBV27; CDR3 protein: CASSSYGRVNTEAFF
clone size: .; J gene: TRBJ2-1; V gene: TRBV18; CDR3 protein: CASSSKTRDTYNEQFF
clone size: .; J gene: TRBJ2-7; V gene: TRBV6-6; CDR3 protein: CASSPTPYEQYF
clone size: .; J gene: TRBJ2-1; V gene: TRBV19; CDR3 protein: CASSMRGRGGSYNEQFF
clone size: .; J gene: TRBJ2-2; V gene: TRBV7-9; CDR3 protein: CASSLDRGGAGELFF
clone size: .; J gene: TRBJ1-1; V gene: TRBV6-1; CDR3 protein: CASSNQGPEAFF
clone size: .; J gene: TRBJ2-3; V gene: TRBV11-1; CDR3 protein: CASTTRGPADTQYF
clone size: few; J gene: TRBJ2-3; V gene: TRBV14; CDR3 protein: CASSQDRSSYTQYF
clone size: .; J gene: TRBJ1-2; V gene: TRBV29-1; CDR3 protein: CSESKGPGNYGYTF
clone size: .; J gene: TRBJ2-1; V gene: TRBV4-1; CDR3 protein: CASSQPANEQFF
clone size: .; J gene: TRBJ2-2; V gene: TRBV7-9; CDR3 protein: CASSLMGQGLSGELFF
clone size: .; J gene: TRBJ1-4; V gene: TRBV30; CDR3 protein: CAWNFPGQGSEKLFF
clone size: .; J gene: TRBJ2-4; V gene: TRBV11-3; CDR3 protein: CASSAGPAKNIQYF
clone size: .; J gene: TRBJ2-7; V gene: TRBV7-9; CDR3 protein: CASSLGGGIYEQYF
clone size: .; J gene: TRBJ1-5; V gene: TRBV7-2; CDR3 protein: CASSRDNSNQPQHF
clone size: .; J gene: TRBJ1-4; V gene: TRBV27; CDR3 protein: CASSLDRGEKLFF
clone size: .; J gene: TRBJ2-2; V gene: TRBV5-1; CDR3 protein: CASSFVAANTGELFF
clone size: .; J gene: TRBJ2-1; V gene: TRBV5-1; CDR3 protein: CASSPWTGANEQFF
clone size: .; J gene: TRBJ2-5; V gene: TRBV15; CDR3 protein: CATRGEETQYF
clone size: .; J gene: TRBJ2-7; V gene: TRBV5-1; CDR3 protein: CASSQGAYEQYF
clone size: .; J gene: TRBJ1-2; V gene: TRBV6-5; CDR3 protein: CASSYFTGTGDGYTF
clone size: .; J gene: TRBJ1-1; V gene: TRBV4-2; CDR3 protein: CASSQVEGARNTEAFF
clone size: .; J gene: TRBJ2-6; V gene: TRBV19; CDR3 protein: CASSMEATGAPGANVLTF
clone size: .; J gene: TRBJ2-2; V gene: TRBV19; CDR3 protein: CASSIDEGAELFF
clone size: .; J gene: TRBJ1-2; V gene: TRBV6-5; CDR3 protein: CASSSKVYGYTF
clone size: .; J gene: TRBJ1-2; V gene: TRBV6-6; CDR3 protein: CASSYSTETDGYTF
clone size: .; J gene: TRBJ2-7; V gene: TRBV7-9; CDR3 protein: CASSLGVGPDYEQYF
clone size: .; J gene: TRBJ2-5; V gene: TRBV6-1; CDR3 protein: CASSEAAGGQTTQYF
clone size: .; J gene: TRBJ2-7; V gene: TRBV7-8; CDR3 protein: CASSLALDRRLGGTYEQYF
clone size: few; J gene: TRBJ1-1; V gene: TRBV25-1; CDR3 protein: CASRPQGSSRGNTEAFF
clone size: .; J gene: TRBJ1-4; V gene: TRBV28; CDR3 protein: CASTDTPKGKLFF
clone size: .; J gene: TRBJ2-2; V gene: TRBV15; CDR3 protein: CATSRDQGGLSTGELFF
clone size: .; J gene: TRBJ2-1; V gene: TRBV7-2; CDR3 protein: CASSPPGGTYNEQFF
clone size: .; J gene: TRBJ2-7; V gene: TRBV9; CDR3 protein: CASSAEGQPTYEQYF
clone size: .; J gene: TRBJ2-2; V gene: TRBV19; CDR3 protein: CASSPLLNTGELFF
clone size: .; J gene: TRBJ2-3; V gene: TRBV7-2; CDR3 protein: CASSLSRTGNFKDTQYF
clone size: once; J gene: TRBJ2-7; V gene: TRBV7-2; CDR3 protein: CASSSGGSSYEQYF
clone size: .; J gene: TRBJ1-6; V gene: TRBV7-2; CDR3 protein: CASSLGQGYRSPLHF
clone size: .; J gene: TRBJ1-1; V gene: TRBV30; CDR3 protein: CAWSGRPGHSNTEAFF
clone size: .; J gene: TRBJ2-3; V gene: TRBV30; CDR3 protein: CAWSSGTEADTQYF
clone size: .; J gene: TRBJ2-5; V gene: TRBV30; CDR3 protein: CAWQSGQLKETQYF
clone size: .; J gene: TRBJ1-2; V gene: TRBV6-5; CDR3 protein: CASSYRRYPLDGYTF
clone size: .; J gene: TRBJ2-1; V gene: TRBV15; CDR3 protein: CATRLGGANYNEQFF
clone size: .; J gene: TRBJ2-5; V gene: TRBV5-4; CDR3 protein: CASSLVGGGETQYF
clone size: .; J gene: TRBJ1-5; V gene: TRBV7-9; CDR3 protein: CASSLSGRGNQPQHF